The T cell receptor (beta chain) under discussion was sequenced for a study of monozygotic twins with inflammatory bowel disease. TCRdb reprocessed the 5' RACE reads; each CDR3 protein has one entry and no DNA is given. This listing includes about 440,000 distinct CDR3 sequences. This CDR3 is built from 17 residues. The germline V gene has CDR1 SGHRS and CDR2 YFSETQ. Sequencing was done on a sample of blood. This rearrangement joins TRBV5-1 to TRBJ2-1; absent DNA, TCRdb's TRBD2 call cannot be checked. The source of this sequence is a human donor with ulcerative colitis or Crohn's disease, or a healthy co-twin of an affected twin (not recorded which). CDR3 amino acids: CASSWVSGGATYNEQFF.